A selection of T cell receptor beta chains follows, all from one sample in a study of OX40 agonist ivuxolimab in advanced cancers. TCRdb's table, derived via immunoSEQ multiplex PCR, lists solely in-frame clones and lacks some. The table has 60,000 to 75,000 clones, 70% to 90% seen once. Sequenced here: CD4+ or CD8+ T cells sorted from blood, sampled in a trial of the OX40 agonist ivuxolimab. All receptors come from an adult with an advanced solid tumor such as melanoma, head and neck, liver or kidney cancer. CDR3s include the opening cysteine and the closing phenylalanine or tryptophan. The D gene is left open where the match is weak. Clone size is not always given. Where it is, it says once, few, many or a class for expanded clones.

>.|TRBJ2-3|TRBV5-1|TRBD1
TGCGCCAGCAGCCCTTTGACAGGGGGGAACGCAGATACGCAGTATTTT
CASSPLTGGNADTQYF
>.|TRBJ1-2|TRBV9|TRBD1
TGTGCCAGCAGCGTGCTGGCTGACAGGGGTTCCGGCTACACCTTC
CASSVLADRGSGYTF
>.|TRBJ1-1|TRBV5-5|.
TGTGCCAGCAGCTTGGGAGCTGCAGCACGTGAAGCTTTCTTT
CASSLGAAAREAFF
>.|TRBJ2-5|TRBV27|.
TGTGCCAGCAGTTTAGTGTACCAAGAGACCCAGTACTTC
CASSLVYQETQYF
>.|TRBJ2-2|TRBV28|.
TGTGCCAGCTCAGGAGGGGGCGCGGGGACCGGGGAGCTGTTTTTT
CASSGGGAGTGELFF
>.|TRBJ2-6|TRBV19|.
TGTGCCAGTAGTATAACGCCCTCTGGGGCCAACGTCCTGACTTTC
CASSITPSGANVLTF
>.|TRBJ2-1|TRBV4-3|.
TGCGCCAGCAGCCAAGATGGAGGTAGCGGATACAATGAGCAGTTCTTC
CASSQDGGSGYNEQFF
>.|TRBJ1-5|TRBV5-4|.
TGTGCCAGCAGCTTGTCAGGGTTGCATCAGCCCCAGCATTTT
CASSLSGLHQPQHF
>.|TRBJ2-5|TRBV5-8|TRBD2
TGTGCCAGCAGCTCAGGGACTAGGGGGGGAGAGACCCAGTACTTC
CASSSGTRGGETQYF
>.|TRBJ2-7|TRBV28|.
TGTGCCAGCAGTTTCGGACAGTGGTACGAGCAGTACTTC
CASSFGQWYEQYF
>.|TRBJ1-1|TRBV5-1|.
TGCGCCAGCAGCAGATGGACAGTGGGCACTGAAGCTTTCTTT
CASSRWTVGTEAFF
>.|TRBJ1-1|TRBV27|.
TGTGCCAGCAGTCCCCTTGGTGCCACTGAAGCTTTCTTT
CASSPLGATEAFF
>.|TRBJ1-5|TRBV28|.
TGTGCCAGCAGTTTGAGCGGGGGCGGCGGTCAGCCCCAGCATTTT
CASSLSGGGGQPQHF
>.|TRBJ2-3|TRBV7-2|.
TGTGCCAGCAGCTACGCGCCTAGCACAGATACGCAGTATTTT
CASSYAPSTDTQYF
>.|TRBJ1-1|TRBV5-4|.
TGTGCCAGCAGCCGGACAGAAAACACTGAAGCTTTCTTT
CASSRTENTEAFF
>.|TRBJ1-2|TRBV4-1|TRBD1
TGCGCCAGCAGCCACGGACAGGGGTGGTATGGCTACACCTTC
CASSHGQGWYGYTF
>.|TRBJ2-7|TRBV28|.
TGTGCCAGCAGTCTACGATACGAGCAGTACTTC
CASSLRYEQYF
>.|TRBJ2-7|TRBV5-1|.
TGCGCCAGCAGCTTGTACCAGGGTTCCTACGAGCAGTACTTC
CASSLYQGSYEQYF
>.|TRBJ1-2|TRBV7-2|.
TGTGCCAGCAGTACTCGGGGCCTTAATGGCTACACCTTC
CASSTRGLNGYTF
>.|TRBJ1-4|TRBV5-1|.
TGCGCCAGCAGCTTGAGCGGGCGGAGTGCAACTAATGAAAAACTGTTTTTT
CASSLSGRSATNEKLFF
>.|TRBJ2-2|TRBV9|TRBD2
TGTGCCAGCAGCGCCGGGACTAGCGGGAGTAACACCGGGGAGCTGTTTTTT
CASSAGTSGSNTGELFF
>.|TRBJ1-5|TRBV28|.
TGTGCCAGCAGTTTATTACTCACCGCAGGCATGCCCCAGCATTTT
CASSLLLTAGMPQHF
>.|TRBJ2-6|TRBV29-1|.
TGCAGCGTCCCACAGCGACGGGACTCAGGGGCCAACGTCCTGACTTTC
CSVPQRRDSGANVLTF
>.|TRBJ2-7|TRBV7-9|TRBD1
TGTGCCAGCAGCTCACGGACAGGGGGTTCCCTCTACGAGCAGTACTTC
CASSSRTGGSLYEQYF
>.|TRBJ2-7|TRBV9|TRBD1
TGTGCCAGCAGCGGGGAGGACAGGGCCTCCTACGAGCAGTACTTC
CASSGEDRASYEQYF
>.|TRBJ2-5|TRBV11-1|.
TGTGCCAGCACCGACCATTTAAGCGCCCTAGAGACCCAGTACTTC
CASTDHLSALETQYF
>.|TRBJ2-1|TRBV4-3|.
TGCGCCAGCAGCCAGGTGCGGAGGGAGTCCCATGAGCAGTTCTTC
CASSQVRRESHEQFF
>few|TRBJ2-7|TRBV9|.
TGTGCCAGCAGCGTAGGGGGGTTAGTGGGTATGGGCGAGCAGTACTTC
CASSVGGLVGMGEQYF
>.|TRBJ1-1|TRBV30|TRBD1
TGTGCCTGGGACAGGGATGGCGCTGAAGCTTTCTTT
CAWDRDGAEAFF
>.|TRBJ1-5|TRBV6-1|.
TGTGCCAGCAAGAAGGAATATAGCAATCAGCCCCAGCATTTT
CASKKEYSNQPQHF
>.|TRBJ2-3|TRBV2|TRBD1
TGTGCCAGCATATGGGACAGGGGCCGCACAGATACGCAGTATTTT
CASIWDRGRTDTQYF
>.|TRBJ2-2|TRBV4-3|.
TGCGCCAGCAGCCAAGAGAAGGCTAGTAGAGCCGGGGAGCTGTTTTTT
CASSQEKASRAGELFF
>.|TRBJ2-3|TRBV25-1|.
TGTGCCAGCAGCCTGTCCGGGGGCACAGATACGCAGTATTTT
CASSLSGGTDTQYF
>.|TRBJ2-7|TRBV18|TRBD2
TGTGCCAGCTCACCTCTGGCTAGCGGGAGCTACGAGCAGTACTTC
CASSPLASGSYEQYF
>.|TRBJ1-2|TRBV5-8|TRBD1
TGTGCCAGTGCAGCTGGGGACAGCACAGTGAACTATGGCTACACCTTC
CASAAGDSTVNYGYTF
>.|TRBJ1-1|TRBV10-1|.
TGCGCCAGCAAGGACCTGAACACTGAAGCTTTCTTT
CASKDLNTEAFF
>.|TRBJ2-2|TRBV9|TRBD1
TGTGCCAGCAGCGCCCCTAGAGGGACAGGGATAAACACCGGGGAGCTGTTTTTT
CASSAPRGTGINTGELFF
>few|TRBJ1-5|TRBV28|.
TGTGCCAGCAGTTTACCGGGACAACATCAGCCCCAGCATTTT
CASSLPGQHQPQHF